This TCR beta chain is drawn from a study of T cell responses to AZD1222 COVID-19 vaccine. Study findings and constraints: Unmutated variant regions are reportedly the target of nearly half of TCRs that are spike-specific. Researchers took repertoire samples only after the peak T cell response had come. It should be noted that donors were predominantly white British and more often female, and clonal diversity was possibly underestimated. Compared with day 0, the breadth and depth of the Spike-specific TCR repertoire rose significantly after two doses of AZD1222.

V was shortened by 4 bases and J by 8 bases, with 13 bases between the two germline ends. CDR1 is SGHRS, CDR2 YFSETQ, per germline. The CDR3 runs 14 residues. A note on this clone: Its antigen is undetermined.

Method: immunoSEQ multiplex PCR; TCRdb's copy keeps in-frame clones and lacks some. The repertoire holds approximately 56,000 clones, with approximately 83% as singletons. The specimen was peripheral blood, collected on day 0 of AZD1222 vaccination. The clonotype was recovered from an adult in good health. The genes are TRBV5-1 and TRBJ1-6; tentative D call: TRBD1 (6 bases). The CDR3 here is CASSISDSYSPLHF. CDR3 nucleotides: TGCGCCAGCAGCATCTCGGACAGCTATTCACCCCTCCACTTT.